The clone carrying this T cell receptor (beta chain) came up once. Its antigen is not identified. The sample belongs to a study of shared clonotypes between healthy human individuals. Study observations and caveats: Among the subsets, naive ones generally showed larger estimated richness than memory ones.

The CDR3 covers 13 residues. CDR1 is MNHEY, CDR2 SMNVEV, per germline (reference sequence). V dropped 3 bases and J dropped 3 bases, with 7 bases sitting between them. Clones were sequenced by immunoSEQ multiplex PCR, and TCRdb holds only the in-frame ones, with some missing. Of 650,000 to 700,000 clones listed, less than 95% are singletons. The genes are TRBV27 and TRBJ2-3, with D hard to call. The receptor's source is a man aged 18 to 30 in good health. Some clones in this sample may be carry-over from other donors' samples. The sequencing sample was made of memory CD8+ T cells from PBMCs. Subset noted: CD45RO+ cells pooled with CCR7-negative TemRA cells. CDR3 protein: CASSFTTTDTQYF. The CDR3 coding sequence is TGTGCCAGCAGTTTCACCACTACAGATACGCAGTATTTT.